The subject of this entry is one T cell receptor (beta chain). These data are taken from a study of tumour-infiltrating T cells in Burkitt lymphoma. Turning to the study itself: This cohort included all epidemiological subtypes of Burkitt lymphoma. Repertoire clonality predicted overall and progression-free survival.

TCRdb's copy holds only in-frame clones and misses some; the assay was immunoSEQ multiplex PCR. The sample has more than 40,000 clones, roughly 30% seen once; the top ten hold 2.5% to 3.5%. The CDR3 runs 19 residues. The junction had 15 bases not matched to a gene; V was cut back by 0 bases and J by 4 bases. Germline V gene lookup returns CDR1 MNHNS and CDR2 SASEGT. The sequenced sample consisted of tumor tissue. V gene TRBV6-1 combines with J gene TRBJ1-5, with 7 bases that match TRBD1. This clonotype originated in a human donor with Burkitt lymphoma. CDR3 DNA: TGTGCCAGCAGTGAAGCGGTTTGGGAAATGACAGGGAGAAATCAGCCCCAGCATTTT. It is translated as CASSEAVWEMTGRNQPQHF.